This T cell receptor (beta chain) comes out of a study of shared T cell receptors in the human thymus (dated by TCRdb to about 2021). Looking at the study overall: The study investigated the way shared, self-reactive T-cell receptor alpha chains are produced in the human thymus.

The library was built by means of the immunoSEQ multiplex PCR assay. TCRdb stores this immuneACCESS table with in-frame sequences only. Part of the clones is absent; in the studies checked, under half of the shortfall reflects unresolved V genes, and no reason is known for the rest. The sample data list about 540,000 clones, and around 78% of these were observed just once. Clones ranked in the top ten supply about 0.013% of the sample. Turning to this clone: This clone's antigen is unknown. One base away there is no much larger clone; base qualities are not given.

The CDR3 spans 13 residues, from the cysteine through the phenylalanine. The only DNA kept is the CDR3, 39 bases in frame from the first base. Taken from the germline V gene (reference sequence), the CDR1 and CDR2 loops are MNHNY and SVGAGI. Trimming costs V 6 bases and J 1 base, and their ends lie 10 bases apart. A further study also used this sample, focusing on human thymus T cells. Looking at the second paper: In Finland, the donors were immunologically healthy infants who were having open corrective cardiac surgery for congenital heart defects. Thymus tissue was collected as surgical resects that were removed during corrective cardiac surgery. Usage of V and J gene segments appeared to be biased in both the thymic and the peripheral blood repertoires. The related research found that thymic TCR repertoires overlapped highly between unrelated individuals. The study described the TCR alpha and beta repertoires in fewer than 10 infant thymus samples and a few matching peripheral blood samples. Donor ages ranged from roughly 6 to 250 days, and the cohort comprised over 5 male and a couple of female infants. After being mechanically released from the tissue, thymocytes were kept at -70 degrees C in pellets of about 10-33 million cells. A QIAsymphony instrument was used to extract genomic DNA from frozen cell pellets. Using the immunoSEQ multiplex PCR assay, the TCRB and TCRAD loci were amplified from a standardized quantity of quality-controlled genomic DNA. The V(D)J region was spanned by amplicons of a length sufficient to cover the CDR3 and to identify V and J genes. Amplicon sequencing was performed on an Illumina platform through the commercial immunoSEQ service. Primer bias and sequencing errors were corrected as previously described, and TCRAD and TCRB were defined on the basis of the IMGT database. immunoSEQ Analyzer 3.0 and VDJTools were used for repertoire analysis, which covered basic statistics, V/J segment usage, diversity estimates, rarefaction and pairwise overlap. Diversity was estimated using the Chao1, ChaoE, Efron-Thisted, Shannon and inverse Simpson indices, and was also estimated on datasets down-sampled to the size of the smallest sample. Repertoire overlap was assessed by strict matching of CDR3 nucleotide sequence, V gene and J gene, and clustering was done by Jaccard-based multidimensional scaling. On average, roughly 810,000 unique TCRB clonotypes were obtained from thymus samples, compared with approximately 82,000 from blood samples.

Sequenced: thymocytes. The sequence was obtained from a boy under two years old with a congenital heart defect. Donor details come from another sample of the same person, matched by shared clones. This chain joins TRBV6-6 to TRBJ2-7, with the D gene call left open. The nucleotide sequence is TGTGCCAGCAGGTCTCCCGGGTCCTACGAGCAGTACTTC. It specifies CASRSPGSYEQYF.